This TCR beta chain appears in the sequencing data of a study of blood T cells in healthy people across ages. Then a second PCR, running roughly 6 to 12 cycles, was carried out with a sample-barcoded 5' primer and a J-beta primer mix. MiXCR, run by TCRdb on the 5' RACE reads, gives a single entry per CDR3 protein. The sample has approximately 1,700,000 distinct CDR3 sequences; about two fifths are singletons. Every participating donor contributed 7.5 to 10 milliliters of peripheral blood through a draw. The CDR3 is made up of 15 amino acids. The V gene end was trimmed by 3 bases and the J gene end by 7 bases; junction bases not matched to a gene: 8. Germline V gene data show CDR1 as LGHNA and CDR2 as YNFKEQ.

V gene TRBV4-2 combines with J gene TRBJ2-1, with TRBD1 matching 8 bases. The receptor was derived from a human donor in good health. The sequenced sample consisted of blood. The CDR3 DNA sequence: TGTGCCAGCAGCCATCCGGACAGGGAAAGGAATGAGCAGTTCTTC. It codes for CASSHPDRERNEQFF.